Detailed here is one TCR beta chain. The PCR used 60 Vbeta and 13 Jbeta primers. The repertoire was sequenced with immunoSEQ multiplex PCR; TCRdb's copy has only in-frame clones and lacks some. The sample shows 150,000 to 200,000 clones, 84% of them seen only once. This sample is drawn from a study of cytomegalovirus exposure and HLA in healthy donors. Study at large: In an early release, HLA-typed donors contributed 80 million to 95 million unique TCR sequences.

Trimming took 3 bases from V and 2 from J, leaving 8 bases between them. Per germline, CDR1 MGHDK and CDR2 SYGVNS. The CDR3 extends over 13 amino acids. The TCR comes from a woman in her 50s in good health and CMV-seropositive. This chain links TRBV25-1 with TRBJ2-7; D is perhaps TRBD1 (6 bases). The source material was PBMCs. The CDR3 sequence is CASSDGQTYEQYF. CDR3 sequence (DNA): TGTGCCAGCAGTGATGGACAGACCTACGAGCAGTACTTC.